A single sample gave rise to the 25 T cell receptor beta chains below, sequenced in a study of OX40 agonist ivuxolimab in advanced cancers. This table comes from immunoSEQ multiplex PCR, and its TCRdb copy is limited to in-frame clones, with some not included. The sample holds roughly 71,000 clones, about nine tenths seen once. The specimen comprised CD4+ or CD8+ T cells sorted from blood, sampled in a trial of the OX40 agonist ivuxolimab. The receptors here all came from an adult with an advanced solid tumor such as melanoma, head and neck, liver or kidney cancer.

CDR3: CASSLAAAEGTQYF. In DNA form, the CDR3 reads TGTGCCAGCAGCTTAGCGGCCGCAGAGGGGACCCAGTACTTC. The chain has TRBV7-9 and TRBJ2-5, with a weak D call TRBD2 (5 bases). The CDR3 loop spans 14 amino acids. V was trimmed by 0 bases and J by 7 bases, leaving 12 bases between them. CDR1 SEHNR and CDR2 FQNEAQ come from the germline V gene (reference sequence). The whole variable domain, remainder taken from reference TRBV7-9 and TRBJ2-5, is DTGVSQNPRHKITKRGQNVTFRCDPISEHNRLYWYRQTLGQGPEFLTYFQNEAQLEKSRLLSDRFSAERPKGSFSTLEIQRTEQGDSAMYLCASSLAAAEGTQYFGPGTRLLVL.

CDR3 sequence reads: CASSYGGTYEQYF. The CDR3 nucleotides read TGTGCCAGCAGTTACGGGGGGACCTACGAGCAGTACTTC. The rearrangement joins TRBV6-6 to TRBJ2-7, with TRBD2 as a possible D gene (6 bases). With 2 bases removed from V and 2 bases from J, the gap between germline ends came to 7 bases. The germline V gene encodes CDR1 MNHNY and CDR2 SVGAGI (reference sequence). CDR3 size: 13 residues.

V usage is TRBV7-2 and J usage is TRBJ2-1, with 7 nucleotides matching TRBD1. J lost 6 bases, V lost 5 bases, and 7 bases had no gene match. The CDR3 consists of 14 residues. Looked up from germline, CDR1 is SGHTA and CDR2 is FQGNSA. CDR3 sequence (DNA): TGTGCCAGCAGCCGGGGACAGACTATCAATGAGCAGTTCTTC. Its protein is CASSRGQTINEQFF. The whole variable domain, filled in from reference TRBV7-2 and TRBJ2-1, reads GAGVSQSPSNKVTEKGKDVELRCDPISGHTALYWYRQSLGQGLEFLIYFQGNSAPDKSGLPSDRFSAERTGGSVSTLTIQRTQQEDSAVYLCASSRGQTINEQFFGPGTRLTVL.

On this clone itself: This could be a read error, since a much larger clone is one nucleotide away. The chain combines TRBV5-4 with TRBJ1-4; no firm D call. CDR3 size: 14 residues. Germline V CDR1 and CDR2: SGHNT, YYREEE (reference sequence). V was clipped by 1 base and J by 0 bases, with 4 bases between them. DNA of the CDR3: TGTGCCAGCAGCTTGTGGGCAACTAATGAAAAACTGTTTTTT. As protein: CASSLWATNEKLFF.

The gene calls are TRBV29-1 and TRBJ1-2, with D tentatively TRBD1 (6 bases). The CDR3 extends over 12 amino acids. Germline CDR1 SQVTM, CDR2 ANQGSEA. The CDR3 DNA reads as TGCATCACGGGGGGGCATTCGTATGGCTACACCTTC. Translated: CITGGHSYGYTF.

The gene calls are TRBV6-6 and TRBJ2-5; D call uncertain. Germline V CDR1 and CDR2: MNHNY, SVGAGI (reference sequence). V lost 4 bases and J lost 5, with 14 bases in between. The CDR3 spans 14 residues. The CDR3 loop is CASSFLSNRETQYF. The CDR3 nucleotides read TGTGCCAGCAGTTTTTTGAGCAATCGGGAGACCCAGTACTTC.

The genes are TRBV2 and TRBJ2-2, with 8 bases matching TRBD2. CDR3 length: 15 residues. Germline V gene lookup returns CDR1 SNHLY and CDR2 FYNNEI. J was trimmed by 3 bases and V by 7 bases; bases with no gene match: 7. The CDR3 DNA follows: TGTGCCAGCAACCGGGGGGGGTCGGACACCGGGGAGCTGTTTTTT. It translates to CASNRGGSDTGELFF.

The rearrangement joins TRBV18 to TRBJ2-4, with D possibly being TRBD2 (6 bases). The V end was cut by 6 bases, the J end by 5 bases, with 11 bases between. Germline V gene data show CDR1 as KGHSH and CDR2 as LQKENI. The CDR3 spans 13 residues. The CDR3, as DNA: TGTGCCAGCTCTCCTAGCGACCAAAACATTCAGTACTTC. This sequence encodes CASSPSDQNIQYF. Looking up the rest from reference TRBV18 and TRBJ2-4 gives the full variable domain: NAGVMQNPRHLVRRRGQEARLRCSPMKGHSHVYWYRQLPEEGLKFMVYLQKENIIDESGMPKERFSAEFPKEGPSILRIQQVVRGDSAAYFCASSPSDQNIQYFGAGTRLSVL.

The chain links TRBV6-5 to TRBJ2-5; the match to TRBD2 covers 14 bases. CDR1 is MNHEY, CDR2 SVGAGI, per germline. V was clipped by 6 bases and J by 3 bases; unmatched bases: 0. CDR3 size: 14 residues. CDR3 nucleotide sequence: TGTGCCAGCAGGGGACTAGCGGGGGAAGAGACCCAGTACTTC. Translation gives CASRGLAGEETQYF.

This chain joins TRBV5-1 and TRBJ2-6; D ambiguous. CDR1 is SGHRS and CDR2 is YFSETQ in the germline V gene. The CDR3 totals 15 residues. V gave up 4 bases and J gave up 1 base, with 9 bases separating them. The CDR3 nucleotides are TGCGCCAGCAGCCTGCAGAGATCTGGGGCCAACGTCCTGACTTTC. Protein product: CASSLQRSGANVLTF.

J is TRBJ2-7 and V is TRBV6-1; TRBD2 might be the D (8 bases). V lost 8 bases, J lost 2 bases, and 19 bases lay in between. The CDR3 extends over 15 amino acids. CDR1 is MNHNS and CDR2 is SASEGT in the germline V gene. In nucleotides, the CDR3 is TGTGCCAGCCGGGAGGGGGCGTCCGCCGCCTACGAGCAGTACTTC. It specifies CASREGASAAYEQYF.

This clone appeared a single time. The chain combines TRBV6-5 with TRBJ2-2; D gene unclear. CDR3 length: 15 amino acids. Per germline, CDR1 MNHEY and CDR2 SVGAGI. V was pared by 0 bases and J by 5 bases, with 10 bases between. CDR3 region: CASSYSELLTGELFF. In DNA form, the CDR3 reads TGTGCCAGCAGTTACTCTGAACTGCTGACCGGGGAGCTGTTTTTT.

CDR3 sequence reads: CASSGAVGRVFIINQPQHF. The CDR3 region has the DNA TGTGCCAGCAGTGGGGCCGTCGGGAGGGTATTTATTATCAATCAGCCCCAGCATTTT. This chain connects TRBV6-1 to TRBJ1-5; D is uncertain. V was cut by 4 bases and J by 3 bases, with 25 bases left in between. Germline V CDR1 and CDR2: MNHNS, SASEGT. This CDR3 spans 19 amino acids.

The chain is built from TRBV7-9 and TRBJ2-2, with TRBD2 as a possible D gene (5 bases). The CDR3 spans 14 residues. Germline V gene data show CDR1 as SEHNR and CDR2 as FQNEAQ (reference sequence). V shed 2 bases and J shed 3 bases, with 7 bases lying between them. CDR3 nucleotide sequence: TGTGCCAGCAGCTTATTGGGAGACACCGGGGAGCTGTTTTTT. It codes for CASSLLGDTGELFF.

The V and J genes are TRBV27 and TRBJ1-1; tentative D call: TRBD1 (5 bases). The CDR3 loop spans 13 amino acids. Germline V CDR1 and CDR2: MNHEY, SMNVEV (reference sequence). V lost 3 bases to trimming and J lost 5 bases, with 10 bases between them. The CDR3 is CASSFGGRTEAFF. For the CDR3, the DNA is TGTGCCAGCAGTTTTGGGGGGAGGACTGAAGCTTTCTTT.

The V and J genes are TRBV9 and TRBJ1-3, with D perhaps TRBD1 (5 bases). Per the germline V gene, CDR1 is SGDLS and CDR2 is YYNGEE. The CDR3 is made up of 14 amino acids. V lost 4 bases and J lost 0, with 8 bases in between. The CDR3 DNA reads TGTGCCAGCAGCTCGGGGGGCTCTGGAAACACCATATATTTT. It is translated as CASSSGGSGNTIYF.

CDR3 region: CASSLAPPYGYTF. CDR3 DNA sequence: TGCGCCAGCAGCTTGGCCCCCCCCTATGGCTACACCTTC. The gene calls are TRBV5-1 and TRBJ1-2, with unresolved D. The CDR3 runs 13 residues. Germline CDR1 and CDR2: SGHRS and YFSETQ. V lost 0 bases and J lost 4, with 7 bases in between.

This chain joins TRBV5-1 and TRBJ2-2; tentatively, D is TRBD1 (6 bases). Per the germline V gene, CDR1 is SGHRS and CDR2 is YFSETQ. This CDR3 is 15 amino acids long. Deletions cut 0 bases from V and 6 bases from J, with 12 bases between. CDR3 region: CASSLGAGASGELFF. CDR3 DNA: TGCGCCAGCAGCTTGGGTGCAGGGGCCTCCGGGGAGCTGTTTTTT.

The chain carries TRBV2 and TRBJ2-1; 9 nucleotides match TRBD2. This CDR3 has 16 amino acids. Germline-derived CDR1 and CDR2 are SNHLY and FYNNEI. The trim removed 4 bases at V and 4 bases at J, leaving 8 bases unmatched. As DNA, the CDR3 is TGTGCCAGCAGTGTCGGTAGCGGGGGTTTTTACAATGAGCAGTTCTTC. This gives the protein CASSVGSGGFYNEQFF.

The V call is TRBV30, the J call TRBJ1-2; TRBD1 might be the D (5 bases). Germline V gene data show CDR1 as GTSNPN and CDR2 as SVGIG (reference sequence). The V and J ends lost 5 bases and 2 bases respectively, with 18 bases between them. CDR3 length: 15 amino acids. The CDR3 bases are TGTGCCTGGGCTCGGGACTCTCGGGGGAACTATGGCTACACCTTC. Translated, it gives CAWARDSRGNYGYTF.

The rearrangement joins TRBV6-5 to TRBJ2-7, with TRBD1 matching 8 bases. V was clipped by 6 bases and J by 4 bases; unmatched bases: 5. This CDR3 has 13 amino acids. The germline gives CDR1 MNHEY, CDR2 SVGAGI. The CDR3 region is CASRHRGVYEQYF. In DNA, the CDR3 is TGTGCCAGCAGGCACAGGGGGGTTTACGAGCAGTACTTC.

This rearrangement joins TRBV6-6 to TRBJ1-5; 8 bases line up with TRBD1. Germline trimming cut 5 bases from V and 6 bases from J; bases unmatched to any gene: 3. The CDR3 runs 13 residues. The germline V gene encodes CDR1 MNHNY and CDR2 SVGAGI (reference sequence). The DNA of the CDR3 is TGTGCCAGCAGTCCGACAGGGGTTCAGCCCCAGCATTTT. It codes for CASSPTGVQPQHF.

The rearrangement links TRBV4-1 to TRBJ1-6, with D tentatively TRBD1 (5 bases). The CDR3 is made up of 16 amino acids. Germline CDR1 MGHRA, CDR2 YSYEKL. Trimming removed 4 bases at V and 7 bases at J, with 17 bases between. The CDR3 here is CASSLSTGTANSPLHF. As DNA, the CDR3 is TGCGCCAGCAGCCTAAGCACCGGGACGGCGAATTCACCCCTCCACTTT.

This rearrangement joins TRBV6-6 to TRBJ1-5, with D unresolved. Germline loops: CDR1 MNHNY, CDR2 SVGAGI (reference sequence). Trimming left V 2 bases short and J 4 bases short, with 12 bases between. This CDR3 has 15 amino acids. The CDR3 sequence: CASSYGKQSNQPQHF. The CDR3 DNA sequence: TGTGCCAGCAGTTACGGGAAACAGAGTAATCAGCCCCAGCATTTT.

The gene calls are TRBV18 and TRBJ1-3; no reliable D call. This CDR3 has 14 amino acids. The germline gives CDR1 KGHSH, CDR2 LQKENI. Between the trimmed V and J ends, which lost 4 bases and 0 bases, there was a span of 7 bases. CDR3 coding DNA: TGTGCCAGCTCACGGGAGAGCTCTGGAAACACCATATATTTT. Translated, it gives CASSRESSGNTIYF. The variable domain in full, completed from reference TRBV18 and TRBJ1-3, reads NAGVMQNPRHLVRRRGQEARLRCSPMKGHSHVYWYRQLPEEGLKFMVYLQKENIIDESGMPKERFSAEFPKEGPSILRIQQVVRGDSAAYFCASSRESSGNTIYFGEGSWLTVV.